The next 9 T cell receptor beta chains were all read from a single sample in a study of beta chain features in type 1 diabetes. Study-wide points: Within each of all four CD4+ subsets, Type 1 diabetes patients had TCRB CDR3s that were moderately but significantly shorter.

These receptors' targets are unknown. Reverse transcribing all isolated RNA meant expressed TCRB transcripts were sequenced. Measured with immunoSEQ multiplex PCR; TCRdb has only the in-frame clones, and not every one. The top ten hold roughly 0.6% of the sample, which has a few hundred thousand clones, over 8.5% seen once. Material: central memory CD4+ T cells from blood. These receptor sequences come from a man aged 25 to 40 with type 1 diabetes.

The V gene is TRBV5-4, the J gene TRBJ1-1; D is ambiguous. The V gene lost 4 bases and the J gene lost 2 bases, with 9 bases spanning the gap. The CDR3 loop spans 13 amino acids. CDR1 is SGHNT, CDR2 YYREEE, per germline (reference sequence). CDR3 protein: CASSTDLNTEAFF. CDR3 nucleotide sequence: TGTGCCAGCAGCACAGACCTTAACACTGAAGCTTTCTTT.

CDR3 protein: CASSFGVGRNQPQHF. The CDR3 DNA reads TGCGCCAGCAGCTTTGGGGTGGGTCGGAATCAGCCCCAGCATTTT. J is TRBJ1-5 and V is TRBV5-1; unclear D gene. CDR1 is SGHRS and CDR2 is YFSETQ in the germline V gene. The CDR3 spans 15 residues. Trimming removed 2 bases from V and 4 bases from J, with 13 bases in between.

This clone has ten or more counts. The rearrangement links TRBV5-1 to TRBJ2-7; TRBD2 is a possible D gene (5 bases). This CDR3 has 13 residues. With 0 bases removed from V and 5 bases from J, the gap between germline ends came to 9 bases. CDR1 and CDR2 (germline): SGHRS, YFSETQ. The CDR3 DNA follows: TGCGCCAGCAGCTTGGATCTAGCCGACGAGCAGTACTTC. Its translation is CASSLDLADEQYF.

In its sample, this clone was seen a few times. V gene TRBV6-5 combines with J gene TRBJ2-3; 7 bases are shared with TRBD2. The germline V gene encodes CDR1 MNHEY and CDR2 SVGAGI. This CDR3 has 15 residues. J was trimmed by 4 bases and V by 2 bases; bases with no gene match: 6. CDR3 in amino acids: CASSYGGSGADTQYF. The DNA for the CDR3 is TGTGCCAGCAGTTACGGCGGGAGTGGAGCAGATACGCAGTATTTT.

V gene TRBV19 combines with J gene TRBJ1-5; perhaps TRBD1 as D (5 bases). Per the germline V gene, CDR1 is LNHDA and CDR2 is SQIVND (reference sequence). The germline V and J ends were trimmed by 6 bases and 7 bases, with 19 bases remaining between them. The CDR3 is 15 residues long. The DNA for the CDR3 is TGTGCCAGTAGGGGTAAACGGGGCGTCATCCAGCCCCAGCATTTT. Its protein is CASRGKRGVIQPQHF.

The V and J genes are TRBV15 and TRBJ1-4; D is uncertain. The germline CDR1 and CDR2 sequences are LNHNV and YYDKDF (reference sequence). The CDR3 is 14 residues long. Between the trimmed V and J ends, which lost 3 bases and 6 bases, there was a span of 11 bases. CDR3 DNA sequence: TGTGCCACCAGCAGTCCGCCCGGCGATGAAAAACTGTTTTTT. Translated, it gives CATSSPPGDEKLFF.

This clone was counted between two and nine times. The V gene is TRBV2, the J gene TRBJ1-4; D may be TRBD1 (5 bases). The CDR3 is made up of 15 amino acids. Deletions cut 6 bases from V and 4 bases from J, with 15 bases between. Germline lookup yields CDR1 SNHLY and CDR2 FYNNEI. The CDR3 nucleotides read TGTGCCAGCAGGGACACAGGAGGAGTTAATGAAAAACTGTTTTTT. It specifies CASRDTGGVNEKLFF.

This clone was picked up a small number of times. The chain recombines TRBV7-2 with TRBJ2-3; D not resolved. Per germline, CDR1 SGHTA and CDR2 FQGNSA. CDR3 length: 12 residues. V lost 6 bases, J lost 3 bases, and 7 bases lay in between. The CDR3 region has the DNA TGTGCCAGCAGGTTAACTACAGATACGCAGTATTTT. Amino acids: CASRLTTDTQYF.

This clone was seen more than once but under ten times. The J gene is TRBJ2-2, the V gene TRBV27; TRBD1 agrees at 9 bases. The junction had 5 bases not matched to a gene; V was cut back by 6 bases and J by 0 bases. Germline CDR1 is MNHEY and CDR2 is SMNVEV (reference sequence). This CDR3 comprises 16 residues. Here the CDR3 reads CASSPGQGSNTGELFF. The CDR3 nucleotides read TGTGCCAGCAGCCCCGGACAGGGGTCGAACACCGGGGAGCTGTTTTTT.